Below are 16 T cell receptor beta chains sequenced from a single sample in a study of cytotoxic CD8 clonotypes in ibrutinib-treated CLL (dated by TCRdb to the early 2020s). Receptor libraries were prepared by the immunoSEQ multiplex PCR assay. In TCRdb, the immuneACCESS table is reduced to in-frame sequences with V and J assigned. These tables do not hold every clone; where another copy was compared, an unresolved V gene accounts for under half, and the others remain unexplained. The sample includes about 300,000 clones, with more than 70% observed a single time. Of the sample, around 5.3% falls within the top ten clones. The time point tag for this specimen amounts to: progressive disease on ibrutinib. The sequenced sample was PBMCs, obtained at disease progression, from a patient treated with ibrutinib. These receptors came from a human donor with chronic lymphocytic leukemia.

The chain combines TRBV7-2 with TRBJ2-3; 7 bases are shared with TRBD2. CDR1 is SGHTA and CDR2 is FQGNSA in the germline V gene. This CDR3 spans 16 amino acids. V gave up 3 bases and J gave up 6 bases; unmatched junction bases: 12. CDR3 sequence reads: CASSFGGGPLLDTQYF. For the CDR3, the DNA is TGTGCCAGCAGCTTCGGGGGAGGGCCGCTGTTGGATACGCAGTATTTT.

The rearrangement uses TRBV18 and TRBJ2-3, with TRBD2 matching over 8 bases. The germline CDR1 and CDR2 sequences are KGHSH and LQKENI. This CDR3 is built from 12 residues. After removal of 3 bases from V and 9 bases from J, the junction contained 2 bases not matched to a gene. The CDR3 DNA sequence: TGTGCCAGCTCACCGCGGACTAGCACGCAGTATTTT. Residues: CASSPRTSTQYF.

The rearrangement joins TRBV10-2 to TRBJ2-7; D is ambiguous. This CDR3 spans 11 amino acids. The V end was cut by 8 bases, the J end by 8 bases, with 13 bases between. In germline, CDR1 is WSHSY, CDR2 SAAADI. CDR3 residues: CASWQAQQQYF. DNA for the CDR3: TGCGCCAGCTGGCAGGCGCAGCAGCAGTACTTC.

The V call is TRBV5-1, the J call TRBJ2-2; TRBD2 matches at 9 bases. The CDR3 is 20 residues long. The ends lost 2 bases at V and 2 bases at J; junction bases unmatched: 16. Germline CDR1 and CDR2: SGHRS and YFSETQ. As DNA, the CDR3 is TGCGCCAGCAGCTTCCGGCTAGCGGGACTTACACCCCGAAACACCGGGGAGCTGTTTTTT. Its translation: CASSFRLAGLTPRNTGELFF.

The chain is built from TRBV6-5 and TRBJ2-3; D may be TRBD2 (6 bases). CDR3 length: 15 residues. The germline V gene has CDR1 MNHEY and CDR2 SVGAGI. V was shortened by 7 bases and J by 6 bases, with 20 bases between the two germline ends. In nucleotides, the CDR3 is TGTGCCAGCAACCCGCCGGGGGTTCCATCCGATACGCAGTATTTT. Its translation is CASNPPGVPSDTQYF.

The chain couples TRBV27 to TRBJ1-5; perhaps TRBD1 as D (6 bases). CDR3 size: 15 residues. Germline CDR1 and CDR2: MNHEY and SMNVEV (reference sequence). V was shortened by 2 bases and J by 6 bases, with 14 bases between the two germline ends. CDR3 nucleotides: TGTGCCAGCAGTTTAAGAGGGGGTATTGGTCAGCCCCAGCATTTT. It translates to CASSLRGGIGQPQHF.

The table lists this clone with a few counts. The chain joins TRBV4-1 to TRBJ2-5, with 7 bases that match TRBD1. The CDR3 has 12 residues. V lost 8 bases to trimming and J lost 3 bases; unmatched junction nucleotides: 3. Per the germline V gene, CDR1 is MGHRA and CDR2 is YSYEKL. The CDR3 DNA reads TGCGCCAGCTCAGGACAGGAAGAGACCCAGTACTTC. Its protein is CASSGQEETQYF.

The rearrangement uses TRBV28 and TRBJ2-7; D possibly corresponds to TRBD1 (6 bases). The V gene's germline CDR1 is MDHEN and CDR2 SYDVKM. Trimming took 3 bases from V and 5 from J, leaving 17 bases between them. This CDR3 contains 15 residues. DNA for the CDR3: TGTGCCAGCAGTTTTATCTTCCAGAACAGGGACGAGCAGTACTTC. Translated, it gives CASSFIFQNRDEQYF. Combining the CDR3 with reference TRBV28 and TRBJ2-7 gives the whole variable domain DVKVTQSSRYLVKRTGEKVFLECVQDMDHENMFWYRQDPGLGLRLIYFSYDVKMKEKGDIPEGYSVSREKKERFSLILESASTNQTSMYLCASSFIFQNRDEQYFGPGTRLTVT.

This chain joins TRBV27 and TRBJ1-2; a weak D match, TRBD1 (5 bases). V lost 5 bases, J lost 2 bases, and 15 bases lay in between. The V gene's germline CDR1 is MNHEY and CDR2 SMNVEV (reference sequence). The CDR3 runs 15 residues. The CDR3: CASSNSVGPNYGYTF. For the CDR3, the DNA is TGTGCCAGCAGTAACTCCGTGGGGCCGAACTATGGCTACACCTTC.

This clone was picked up one time. The chain links TRBV5-1 to TRBJ2-3; TRBD2 matches at 10 bases. The trim removed 0 bases at V and 1 base at J, leaving 5 bases unmatched. In germline, CDR1 is SGHRS, CDR2 YFSETQ. The CDR3 is 17 amino acids. CDR3 sequence (DNA): TGCGCCAGCAGCTTGGTGCTAGCGGGAGTCGGCACAGATACGCAGTATTTT. Amino acids: CASSLVLAGVGTDTQYF.

The gene calls are TRBV4-1 and TRBJ2-5; D is possibly TRBD1 (6 bases). CDR1 MGHRA and CDR2 YSYEKL come from the germline V gene. The CDR3 has 15 amino acids. Trimming cost V 4 bases and J 4 bases, with 16 bases left between them. The CDR3 loop reads CASSPSRAGVETQYF. CDR3 coding DNA: TGCGCCAGCAGCCCATCTAGAGCAGGGGTAGAGACCCAGTACTTC.

This chain joins TRBV29-1 and TRBJ2-1, with TRBD1 as a possible D gene (6 bases). Germline V gene lookup returns CDR1 SQVTM and CDR2 ANQGSEA. The CDR3 is 15 amino acids. The germline V and J ends were trimmed by 0 bases and 5 bases, with 14 bases remaining between them. The CDR3 spells CSVEDPRGINNEQFF. CDR3 DNA sequence: TGCAGCGTTGAAGATCCTAGGGGGATTAACAATGAGCAGTTCTTC.

This chain connects TRBV11-3 to TRBJ2-7; possible D gene TRBD2, 6 bases. The CDR3 has 16 amino acids. Per germline, CDR1 SGHNT and CDR2 YENEEA. V was cut by 1 base and J by 0 bases, with 13 bases left in between. The CDR3 DNA reads as TGTGCCAGCAGCTTAGGCCCGGGAGCTAGCTCCTACGAGCAGTACTTC. Translating gives CASSLGPGASSYEQYF. The variable domain in full, with the rest retrieved from reference TRBV11-3 and TRBJ2-7, is EAGVVQSPRYKIIEKKQPVAFWCNPISGHNTLYWYLQNLGQGPELLIRYENEEAVDDSQLPKDRFSAERLKGVDSTLKIQPAELGDSAVYLCASSLGPGASSYEQYFGPGTRLTVT.

This clone was detected many times. This sequence joins TRBV6-1 and TRBJ2-3; D is unclear. The V and J ends lost 6 bases and 5 bases respectively, with 12 bases between them. CDR1 is MNHNS, CDR2 SASEGT, per germline. CDR3 length: 13 amino acids. The chain's CDR3 is CASRGRARDTQYF. The CDR3 DNA reads as TGTGCCAGCAGGGGTCGGGCACGAGATACGCAGTATTTT.

J is TRBJ2-3 and V is TRBV29-1, with D possibly TRBD2 on 6 matching bases. This CDR3 region has 17 residues. Per the germline V gene, CDR1 is SQVTM and CDR2 is ANQGSEA. Deletions cut 4 bases from V and 1 base from J, with 21 bases between. Written as DNA, the CDR3 is TGCAGCGTTGGTCGGGCGGGGCTGGTGGGGGGCACAGATACGCAGTATTTT. Its protein is CSVGRAGLVGGTDTQYF.

The chain carries TRBV5-6 and TRBJ1-5, with D tentatively TRBD1 (6 bases). V was clipped by 4 bases and J by 7 bases, with 15 bases between them. Germline V gene sequence: CDR1 SGHDT, CDR2 YYEEEE. The CDR3 contains 14 residues. The CDR3 sequence is CASSLLQGVQPQHF. CDR3 in DNA: TGTGCCAGCAGCCTCTTACAGGGCGTCCAGCCCCAGCATTTT.